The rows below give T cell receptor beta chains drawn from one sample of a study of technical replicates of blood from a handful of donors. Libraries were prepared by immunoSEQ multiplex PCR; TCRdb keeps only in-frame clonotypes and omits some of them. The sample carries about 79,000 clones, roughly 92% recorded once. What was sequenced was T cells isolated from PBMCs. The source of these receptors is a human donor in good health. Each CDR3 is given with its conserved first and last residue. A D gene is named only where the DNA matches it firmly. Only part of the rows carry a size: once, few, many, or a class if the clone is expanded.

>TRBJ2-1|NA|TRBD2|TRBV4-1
CASSQYTSGIGNEQFF
TGCGCCAGCAGCCAATATACTAGCGGGATTGGGAATGAGCAGTTCTTC
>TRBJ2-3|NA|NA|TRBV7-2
CASSLLSGGITDTQYF
TGTGCCAGCAGCTTGCTTTCCGGGGGAATTACAGATACGCAGTATTTT
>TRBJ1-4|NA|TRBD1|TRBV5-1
CASSLVGQGAEAEKLFF
TGCGCCAGCAGCTTGGTGGGGCAGGGGGCCGAAGCGGAAAAACTGTTTTTT
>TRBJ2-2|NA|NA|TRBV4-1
CASSQLAQQPGELFF
TGCGCCAGCAGCCAATTGGCGCAACAGCCCGGGGAGCTGTTTTTT
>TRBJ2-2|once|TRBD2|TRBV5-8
CASRPGLAADTGELFF
TGTGCCAGCAGACCTGGACTAGCCGCTGACACCGGGGAGCTGTTTTTT
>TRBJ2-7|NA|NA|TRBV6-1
CASSPDIAYEQYF
TGTGCCAGCAGTCCCGACATTGCCTACGAGCAGTACTTC
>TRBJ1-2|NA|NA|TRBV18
CASSPSRQAHGYTF
TGTGCCAGCTCACCATCTAGACAGGCCCATGGCTACACCTTC
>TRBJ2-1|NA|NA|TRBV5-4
CTTGGEGAPYNEQFF
TGTACAACCGGGGGAGAGGGGGCGCCCTACAATGAGCAGTTCTTC
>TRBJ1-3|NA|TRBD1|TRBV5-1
CASSFSWTGLNSGNTIYF
TGCGCCAGCAGCTTCTCCTGGACAGGATTAAACTCTGGAAACACCATATATTTT
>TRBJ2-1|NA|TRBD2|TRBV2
CASSRLAGGQGEQFF
TGTGCCAGCAGCCGACTAGCGGGGGGGCAGGGTGAGCAGTTCTTC
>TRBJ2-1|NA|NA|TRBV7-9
CASSFRVDGEQFF
TGTGCCAGCAGCTTCCGGGTGGATGGTGAGCAGTTCTTC
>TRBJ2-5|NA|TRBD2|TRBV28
CASRLIAGGREETQYF
TGTGCCAGCAGGCTTATAGCGGGAGGTAGGGAAGAGACCCAGTACTTC
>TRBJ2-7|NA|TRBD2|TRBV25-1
CASSELGSGTTYEQYF
TGTGCCAGCAGTGAATTGGGGTCAGGGACTACCTACGAGCAGTACTTC
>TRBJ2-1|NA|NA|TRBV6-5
CASTSSYYNEQFF
TGTGCCAGCACCTCCAGTTACTACAATGAGCAGTTCTTC
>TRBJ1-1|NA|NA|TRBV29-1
CSVTQGYTEAFF
TGCAGCGTTACACAGGGATACACTGAAGCTTTCTTT
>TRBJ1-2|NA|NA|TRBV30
CAWSMTDRYYGYTF
TGTGCCTGGAGTATGACCGACAGGTACTATGGCTACACCTTC
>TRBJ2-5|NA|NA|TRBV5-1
CASSLKGSIVTSGTQYF
TGCGCCAGCAGCTTGAAGGGGTCAATAGTTACTTCGGGGACCCAGTACTTC
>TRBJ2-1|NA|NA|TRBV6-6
CASSLDNNEQFF
TGTGCCAGCAGTCTCGACAACAATGAGCAGTTCTTC
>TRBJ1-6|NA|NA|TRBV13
CASSFGRANYNSPLHF
TGTGCCAGCAGCTTTGGCAGGGCAAACTATAATTCACCCCTCCACTTT
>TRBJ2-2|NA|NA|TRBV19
CASSMAAGELFF
TGTGCCAGTAGTATGGCGGCCGGGGAGCTGTTTTTT
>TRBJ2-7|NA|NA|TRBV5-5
CASSLAEVPAYEQYF
TGTGCCAGCAGCTTGGCCGAGGTGCCGGCCTACGAGCAGTACTTC
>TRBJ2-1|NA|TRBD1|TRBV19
CASSNRQGRWSNEQFF
TGTGCCAGTAGTAACCGACAGGGCAGGTGGTCCAATGAGCAGTTCTTC
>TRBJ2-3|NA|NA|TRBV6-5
CASSYVNPGRTDTQYF
TGTGCCAGCAGTTATGTGAATCCCGGTCGCACAGATACGCAGTATTTT
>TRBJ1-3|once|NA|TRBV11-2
CASSWTAASGNTIYF
TGTGCCAGCAGCTGGACAGCCGCCTCTGGAAACACCATATATTTT
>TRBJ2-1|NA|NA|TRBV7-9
CASSPSRGPHNEQFF
TGTGCCAGCAGCCCCTCTAGAGGCCCCCACAATGAGCAGTTCTTC
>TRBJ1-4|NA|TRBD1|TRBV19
CASSITGTGAEKLFF
TGTGCCAGTAGTATCACCGGGACAGGGGCTGAAAAACTGTTTTTT
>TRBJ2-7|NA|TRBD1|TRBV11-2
CASSPGTGSGEQYF
TGTGCCAGCAGCCCTGGGACAGGGTCGGGGGAGCAGTACTTC
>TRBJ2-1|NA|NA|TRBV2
CASSPLASYNEQFF
TGTGCCAGCAGTCCATTGGCCTCCTACAATGAGCAGTTCTTC
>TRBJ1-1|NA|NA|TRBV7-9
CASSLDMGSTNTEAFF
TGTGCCAGCAGCTTAGATATGGGCAGCACGAACACTGAAGCTTTCTTT
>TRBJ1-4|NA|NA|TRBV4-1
CASSQHGASTNEKLFF
TGCGCCAGCAGCCAACATGGAGCCTCAACTAATGAAAAACTGTTTTTT
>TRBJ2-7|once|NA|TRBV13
CASSLGSVYEQYF
TGTGCCAGCAGCTTGGGGAGTGTTTACGAGCAGTACTTC
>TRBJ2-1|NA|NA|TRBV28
CASSYAGKSYNEQFF
TGTGCCAGCAGTTACGCGGGGAAGTCCTACAATGAGCAGTTCTTC
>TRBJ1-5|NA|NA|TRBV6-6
CASSLDRYNQPQHF
TGTGCCAGCAGTCTTGACAGGTATAATCAGCCCCAGCATTTT
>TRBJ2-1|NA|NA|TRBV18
CASSPSGTNNEQFF
TGTGCCAGCTCACCTTCCGGGACAAACAATGAGCAGTTCTTC
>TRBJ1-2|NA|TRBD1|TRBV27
CASSLDRGGYGYTF
TGTGCCAGCAGCCTCGACAGGGGAGGCTATGGCTACACCTTC
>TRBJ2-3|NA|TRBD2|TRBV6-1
CASSSPGLADTQYF
TGTGCCAGCAGCTCACCCGGACTAGCAGATACGCAGTATTTT
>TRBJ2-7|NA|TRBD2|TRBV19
CASSTTSGFNEQYF
TGTGCCAGTAGTACAACTAGCGGGTTCAACGAGCAGTACTTC
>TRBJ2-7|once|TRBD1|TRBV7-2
CASSRAGTGPYEQYF
TGTGCCAGCAGCAGAGCCGGGACAGGGCCCTACGAGCAGTACTTC
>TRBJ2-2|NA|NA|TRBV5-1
CASSLDSTGELFF
TGCGCCAGCAGCTTGGACTCCACCGGGGAGCTGTTTTTT
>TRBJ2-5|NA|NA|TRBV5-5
CASSAEETQYF
TGTGCCAGCAGCGCGGAAGAGACCCAGTACTTC
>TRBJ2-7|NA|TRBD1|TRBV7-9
CASSWRDRGWEQYF
TGTGCCAGCAGCTGGCGGGACAGGGGTTGGGAGCAGTACTTC
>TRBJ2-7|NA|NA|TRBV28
CASRPRFGRGGYEQYF
TGTGCCAGCAGGCCCCGTTTTGGAAGAGGGGGCTACGAGCAGTACTTC
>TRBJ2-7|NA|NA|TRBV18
CASSLPGVQGAYEQYF
TGTGCCAGCTCACTTCCAGGGGTTCAGGGAGCCTACGAGCAGTACTTC
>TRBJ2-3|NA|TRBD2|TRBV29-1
CSVELAGGSSTDTQYF
TGCAGCGTTGAACTAGCGGGAGGTTCTAGCACAGATACGCAGTATTTT
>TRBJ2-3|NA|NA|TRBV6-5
CASSSISDTQYF
TGTGCCAGCAGTTCTATTTCAGATACGCAGTATTTT
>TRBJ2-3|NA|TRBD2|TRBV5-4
CASQPGGPEGTQYF
TGTGCCTCCCAACCGGGGGGGCCGGAGGGTACGCAGTATTTT
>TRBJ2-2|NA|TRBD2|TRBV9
CASSVTTSGRDDTGELFF
TGTGCCAGCAGCGTTACGACTAGCGGGAGGGATGACACCGGGGAGCTGTTTTTT
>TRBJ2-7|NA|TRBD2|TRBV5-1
CASRSLAGAYEQYF
TGCGCCAGCAGAAGCCTAGCGGGGGCCTACGAGCAGTACTTC
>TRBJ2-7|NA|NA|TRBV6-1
CASSEFGQGSYF
NA
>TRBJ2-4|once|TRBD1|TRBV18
CASSPGQGLAKNIQYF
TGTGCCAGCTCACCAGGACAGGGACTAGCCAAAAACATTCAGTACTTC
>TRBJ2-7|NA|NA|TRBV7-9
CASSFLNAGATYEQYF
TGTGCCAGCAGCTTTTTAAACGCAGGGGCAACCTACGAGCAGTACTTC
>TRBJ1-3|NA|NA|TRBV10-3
CAISDGLSSGNTIYF
TGTGCCATCAGTGATGGACTTAGCTCTGGAAACACCATATATTTT
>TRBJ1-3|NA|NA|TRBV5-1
CASSPNSGNTIYF
TGCGCCAGCAGTCCCAACTCTGGAAACACCATATATTTT
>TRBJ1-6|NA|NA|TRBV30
CAWRIRQNSPLHF
TGTGCCTGGAGAATTAGACAGAATTCACCCCTCCACTTT
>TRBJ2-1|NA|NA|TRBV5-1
CASSRSDSYYNEQFF
TGCGCCAGCAGCCGATCTGACAGCTACTACAATGAGCAGTTCTTC
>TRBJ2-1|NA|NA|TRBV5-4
CASSLSGPMSYNEQFF
TGTGCCAGCAGCTTGAGTGGCCCCATGTCCTACAATGAGCAGTTCTTC
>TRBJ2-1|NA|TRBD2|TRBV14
CASSQETSGMMNEQFF
TGTGCCAGCAGCCAAGAGACTAGCGGGATGATGAATGAGCAGTTCTTC
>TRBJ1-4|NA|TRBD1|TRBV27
CASSLGTGYEKLFF
TGTGCCAGCAGTTTGGGGACAGGCTATGAAAAACTGTTTTTT
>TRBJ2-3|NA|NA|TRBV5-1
CASSKEASTDTQYF
TGCGCCAGCAGCAAGGAGGCTAGCACAGATACGCAGTATTTT